This TCR beta chain is from a study of breast tumors, draining lymph nodes, adjacent tissues. V lost 2 bases, J lost 8 bases, and 16 bases lay in between. The CDR3 is 15 residues long. Germline assignment: CDR1 KGHDR and CDR2 SFDVKD. TCRdb independently ran MiXCR on the multiplex PCR reads; one entry per CDR3 protein. The profile covers about 60,000 distinct CDR3 sequences, with 45% to 60% appearing a single time and approximately 18% taken by the ten largest. This rearrangement joins TRBV24-1 to TRBJ2-3, with D perhaps matching TRBD2 (5 bases). The sample was breast tumor tissue. This TCR was recovered from a female donor with breast cancer. Some clones in this sample may be carry-over from other donors' samples. CDR3 sequence: CATSDSRSEAGTQYF. The CDR3 nucleotides are TGTGCCACCAGTGATTCTCGGTCTGAGGCGGGTACGCAGTATTTT.